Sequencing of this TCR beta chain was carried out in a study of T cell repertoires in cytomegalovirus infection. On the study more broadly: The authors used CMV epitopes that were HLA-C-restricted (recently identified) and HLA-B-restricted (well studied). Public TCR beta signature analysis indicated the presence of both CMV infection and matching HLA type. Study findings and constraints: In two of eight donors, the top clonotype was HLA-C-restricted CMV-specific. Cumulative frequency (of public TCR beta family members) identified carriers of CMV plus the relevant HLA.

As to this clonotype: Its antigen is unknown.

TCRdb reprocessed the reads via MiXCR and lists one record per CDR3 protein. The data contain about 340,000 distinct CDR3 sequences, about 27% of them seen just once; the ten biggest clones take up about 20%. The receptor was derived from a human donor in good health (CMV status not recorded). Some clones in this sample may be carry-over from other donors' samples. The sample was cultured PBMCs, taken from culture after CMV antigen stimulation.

CDR3 in DNA: TGTGCCAGCAGCTTAGTGGAGGGGTCGGAACTGTTTTTT. Amino acid sequence: CASSLVEGSELFF. The chain links TRBV11-3 to TRBJ1-4; D perhaps matches TRBD1 (5 bases). The CDR3 length is 13 residues. In germline, CDR1 is SGHNT, CDR2 YENEEA. Trimming shortened V by 1 base and J by 12 bases, and 12 bases separated the two germline ends.